The present T cell receptor beta chain was sequenced within a study of T cells in Graves' hyperthyroidism and ophthalmopathy. Study information: The blood sample was taken at first diagnosis, before treatment began.

This clonotype was seen ten or more times. The germline V gene has CDR1 SEHNR and CDR2 FQNEAQ (reference sequence). V gave up 5 bases and J gave up 6 bases, with 11 bases separating them. The CDR3 has 12 residues. Researchers took RNA transcripts and amplified the TCR beta CDR3 regions from them. Primed by the HTBI set, a first-round RT-PCR was run on the TCR CDR3. TCRdb re-called the multiplex PCR reads through MiXCR, storing one row per CDR3 protein. The sample includes around 600,000 distinct CDR3 sequences, around a sixth of them seen just once. The chain combines TRBV7-9 with TRBJ2-7, with D maybe TRBD2 (6 bases). Sequencing was done on a sample of blood. The sequence was obtained from a woman aged 25-40 years with Graves' hyperthyroidism. The CDR3: CASSAGTFEQYF. CDR3 DNA: TGTGCCAGCAGCGCCGGGACTTTCGAGCAGTACTTC.